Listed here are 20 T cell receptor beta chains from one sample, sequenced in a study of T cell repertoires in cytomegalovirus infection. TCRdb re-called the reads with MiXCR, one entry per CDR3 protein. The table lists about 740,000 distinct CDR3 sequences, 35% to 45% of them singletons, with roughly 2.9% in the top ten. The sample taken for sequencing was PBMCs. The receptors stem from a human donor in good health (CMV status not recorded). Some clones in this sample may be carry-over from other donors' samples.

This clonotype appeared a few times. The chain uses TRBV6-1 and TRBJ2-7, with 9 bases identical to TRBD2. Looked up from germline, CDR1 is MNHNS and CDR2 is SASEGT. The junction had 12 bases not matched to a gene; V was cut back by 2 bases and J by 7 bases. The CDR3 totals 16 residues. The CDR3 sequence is CASSESPSGRNWEQYF. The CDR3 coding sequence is TGTGCCAGCAGTGAAAGTCCGAGCGGGAGGAATTGGGAGCAGTACTTC.

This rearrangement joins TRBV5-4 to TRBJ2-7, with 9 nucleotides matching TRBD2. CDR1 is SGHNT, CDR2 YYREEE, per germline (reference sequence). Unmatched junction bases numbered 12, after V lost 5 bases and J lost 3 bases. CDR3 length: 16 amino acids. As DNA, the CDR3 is TGTGCCAGCAGGTGGTCCGGGACTAGCAAAGACTACGAGCAGTACTTC. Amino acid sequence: CASRWSGTSKDYEQYF.

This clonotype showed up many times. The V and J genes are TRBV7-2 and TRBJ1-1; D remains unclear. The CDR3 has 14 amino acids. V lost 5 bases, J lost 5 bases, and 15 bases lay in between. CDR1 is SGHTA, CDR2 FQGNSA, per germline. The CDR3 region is CASSRGLGNTEAFF. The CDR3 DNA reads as TGTGCCAGCAGCCGAGGACTGGGAAATACTGAAGCTTTCTTT.

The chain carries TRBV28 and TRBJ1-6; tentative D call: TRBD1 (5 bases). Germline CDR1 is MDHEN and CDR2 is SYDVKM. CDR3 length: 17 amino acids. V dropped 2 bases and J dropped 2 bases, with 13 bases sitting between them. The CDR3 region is CASSLPSAGAYNSPLHF. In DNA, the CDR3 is TGTGCCAGCAGTTTACCCTCAGCGGGGGCCTATAATTCACCCCTCCACTTT.

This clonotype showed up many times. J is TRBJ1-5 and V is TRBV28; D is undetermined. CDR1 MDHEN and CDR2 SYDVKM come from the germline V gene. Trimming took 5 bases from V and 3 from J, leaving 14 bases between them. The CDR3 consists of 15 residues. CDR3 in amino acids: CASSPPTGSNQPQHF. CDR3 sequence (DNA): TGTGCCAGCAGTCCTCCGACCGGCTCCAATCAGCCCCAGCATTTT.

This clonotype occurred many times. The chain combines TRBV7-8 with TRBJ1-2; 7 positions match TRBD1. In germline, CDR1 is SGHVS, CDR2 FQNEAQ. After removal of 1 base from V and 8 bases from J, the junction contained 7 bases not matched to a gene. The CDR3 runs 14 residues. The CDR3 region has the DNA TGTGCCAGCAGCTTAGTTGGCCAGGGGGTGGGCTACACCTTC. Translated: CASSLVGQGVGYTF.

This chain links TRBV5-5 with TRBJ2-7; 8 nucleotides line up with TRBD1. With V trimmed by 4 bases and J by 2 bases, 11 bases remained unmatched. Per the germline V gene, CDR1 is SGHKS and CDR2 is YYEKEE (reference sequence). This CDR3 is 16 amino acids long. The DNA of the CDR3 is TGTGCCAGCAGCCCCTCTGGACAGGGAAGAACCTACGAGCAGTACTTC. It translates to CASSPSGQGRTYEQYF. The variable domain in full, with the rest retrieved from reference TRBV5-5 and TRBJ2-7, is DAGVTQSPTHLIKTRGQQVTLRCSPISGHKSVSWYQQVLGQGPQFIFQYYEKEERGRGNFPDRFSARQFPNYSSELNVNALLLGDSALYLCASSPSGQGRTYEQYFGPGTRLTVT.

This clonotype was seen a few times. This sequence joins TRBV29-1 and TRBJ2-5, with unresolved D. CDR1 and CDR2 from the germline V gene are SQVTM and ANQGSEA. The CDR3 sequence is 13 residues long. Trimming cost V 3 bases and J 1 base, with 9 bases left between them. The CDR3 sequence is CSVENGSQETQYF. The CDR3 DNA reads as TGCAGCGTTGAGAACGGTTCCCAAGAGACCCAGTACTTC.

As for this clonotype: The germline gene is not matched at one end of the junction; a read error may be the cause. The CDR3 DNA is TGTGCTAGCAGCTGTTCAGGGTTGGACACTGAAGCTTTCTTT. Residues: CASSCSGLDTEAFF. V and J are TRBV7-7 and TRBJ1-1; D possibly corresponds to TRBD1 (5 bases). Germline CDR1 and CDR2: SSHAT and FNYEAQ (reference sequence). The CDR3 extends over 14 amino acids.

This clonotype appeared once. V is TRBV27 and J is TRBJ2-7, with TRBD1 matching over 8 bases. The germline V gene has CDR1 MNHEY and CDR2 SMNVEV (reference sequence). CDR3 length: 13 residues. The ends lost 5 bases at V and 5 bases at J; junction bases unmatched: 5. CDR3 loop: CASSASGGDEQYF. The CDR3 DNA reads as TGTGCCAGCAGTGCTTCAGGGGGCGACGAGCAGTACTTC.

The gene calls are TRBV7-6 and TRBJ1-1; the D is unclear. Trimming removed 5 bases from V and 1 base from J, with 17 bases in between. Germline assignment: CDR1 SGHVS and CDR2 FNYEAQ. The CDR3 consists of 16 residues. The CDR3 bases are TGTGCCAGCAGCCCCACCCAGGCAAAGGCGAACACTGAAGCTTTCTTT. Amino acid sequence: CASSPTQAKANTEAFF.

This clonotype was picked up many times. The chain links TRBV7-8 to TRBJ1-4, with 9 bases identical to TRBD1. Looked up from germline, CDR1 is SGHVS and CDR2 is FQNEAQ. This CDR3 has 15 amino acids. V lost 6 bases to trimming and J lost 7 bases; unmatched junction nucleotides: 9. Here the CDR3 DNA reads TGTGCCAGCAGTTCAGAACAGGGGGCCGGTGAAAAACTGTTTTTT. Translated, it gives CASSSEQGAGEKLFF.

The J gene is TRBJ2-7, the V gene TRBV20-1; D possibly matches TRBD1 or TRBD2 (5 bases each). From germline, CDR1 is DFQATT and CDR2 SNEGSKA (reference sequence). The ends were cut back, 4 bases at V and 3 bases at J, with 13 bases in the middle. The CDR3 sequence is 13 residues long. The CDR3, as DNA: TGCAGTGCTATGGGGCGTGGACTCTACGAGCAGTACTTC. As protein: CSAMGRGLYEQYF.

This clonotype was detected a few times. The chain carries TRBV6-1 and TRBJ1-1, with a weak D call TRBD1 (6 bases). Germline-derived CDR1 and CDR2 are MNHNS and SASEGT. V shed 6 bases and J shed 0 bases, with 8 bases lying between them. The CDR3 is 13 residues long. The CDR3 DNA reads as TGTGCCAGCAGGCGACAGGTGAACACTGAAGCTTTCTTT. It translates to CASRRQVNTEAFF.

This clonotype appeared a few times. CDR3 DNA: TGTGCCAGCAGTGAGCGGGGAACCTACGAGCAGTACTTC. Translation: CASSERGTYEQYF. The V and J genes are TRBV12-3 or TRBV12-4 and TRBJ2-7, with 7 bases fitting TRBD2. V lost 5 bases to trimming and J lost 2 bases; unmatched junction nucleotides: 3. The CDR3 consists of 13 residues.

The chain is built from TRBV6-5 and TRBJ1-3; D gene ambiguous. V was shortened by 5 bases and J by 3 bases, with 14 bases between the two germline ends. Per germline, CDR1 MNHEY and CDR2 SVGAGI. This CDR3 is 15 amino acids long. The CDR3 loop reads CASSDRWDYGNTIYF. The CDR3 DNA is TGTGCCAGCAGTGACCGGTGGGATTATGGAAACACCATATATTTT.

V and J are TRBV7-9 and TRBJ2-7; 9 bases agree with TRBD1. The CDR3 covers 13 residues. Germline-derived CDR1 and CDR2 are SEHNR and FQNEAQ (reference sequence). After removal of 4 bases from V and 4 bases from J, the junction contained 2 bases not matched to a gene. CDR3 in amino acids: CASSWDRDYEQYF. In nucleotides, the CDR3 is TGTGCCAGCAGCTGGGACAGGGATTACGAGCAGTACTTC.

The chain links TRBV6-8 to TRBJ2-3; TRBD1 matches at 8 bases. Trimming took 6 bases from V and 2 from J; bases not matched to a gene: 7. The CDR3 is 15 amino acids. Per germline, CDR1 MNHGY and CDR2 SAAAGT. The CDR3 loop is CASSRTTGVTDTQYF. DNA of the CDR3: TGTGCCAGCAGCCGAACGACAGGGGTCACAGATACGCAGTATTTT.

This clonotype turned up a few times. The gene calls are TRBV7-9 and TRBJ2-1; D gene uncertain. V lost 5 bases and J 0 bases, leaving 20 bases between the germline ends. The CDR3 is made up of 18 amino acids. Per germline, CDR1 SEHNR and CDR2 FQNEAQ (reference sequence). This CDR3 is CASSPDRPRRGSYNEQFF. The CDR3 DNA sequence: TGTGCCAGCAGCCCCGATAGGCCGAGGAGAGGCTCCTACAATGAGCAGTTCTTC.

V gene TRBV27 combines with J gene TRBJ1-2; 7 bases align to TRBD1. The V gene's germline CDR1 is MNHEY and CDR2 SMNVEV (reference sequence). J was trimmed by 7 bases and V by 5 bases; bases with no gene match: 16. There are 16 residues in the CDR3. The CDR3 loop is CASSDGRTGVRSGYTF. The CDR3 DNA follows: TGTGCCAGCAGTGACGGTAGGACAGGCGTTAGGAGTGGCTACACCTTC.